This section outlines one TCR beta chain sequence together with its context. What it binds is unknown. Sequenced by immunoSEQ multiplex PCR; TCRdb stores in-frame clones only, minus some. The table records roughly 350,000 clones, around 86% of them present only once. This specimen belongs to a study of cytomegalovirus exposure and HLA in healthy donors. General study points: The study flagged roughly 150 TCR beta chains as cytomegalovirus-associated.

The TCR was taken from a young woman in good health and CMV-seronegative. Sequences were obtained from PBMCs.

This chain's CDR3 is CASRRASVTYNEQFF. DNA for the CDR3: TGTGCCAGCAGACGAGCGAGTGTCACCTACAATGAGCAGTTCTTC. V gene TRBV2 combines with J gene TRBJ2-1; no reliable D call. The germline V gene encodes CDR1 SNHLY and CDR2 FYNNEI. CDR3 length: 15 amino acids. V lost 6 bases and J 2 bases, leaving 14 bases between the germline ends.